The clone carrying this T cell receptor (beta chain) came up once. The sample is drawn from a study of cytomegalovirus exposure and HLA in healthy donors. TCRdb's copy holds only in-frame clones and misses some; the assay was immunoSEQ multiplex PCR. The sample holds about 280,000 clones; approximately 88% are singletons and the top ten take approximately 0.9%. Deletions cut 0 bases from V and 8 bases from J, with 13 bases between. This CDR3 is built from 15 residues. Per the germline V gene, CDR1 is LNHNV and CDR2 is YYDKDF (reference sequence). The chain combines TRBV15 with TRBJ1-4; tentative D call: TRBD1 (5 bases). Source material: PBMCs. The TCR comes from a woman between 18 and 29 years old in good health and CMV-seronegative. This CDR3 reads CATSRDLGGSEKLFF. The CDR3 nucleotides read TGTGCCACCAGCAGAGATCTCGGGGGGTCGGAAAAACTGTTTTTT.